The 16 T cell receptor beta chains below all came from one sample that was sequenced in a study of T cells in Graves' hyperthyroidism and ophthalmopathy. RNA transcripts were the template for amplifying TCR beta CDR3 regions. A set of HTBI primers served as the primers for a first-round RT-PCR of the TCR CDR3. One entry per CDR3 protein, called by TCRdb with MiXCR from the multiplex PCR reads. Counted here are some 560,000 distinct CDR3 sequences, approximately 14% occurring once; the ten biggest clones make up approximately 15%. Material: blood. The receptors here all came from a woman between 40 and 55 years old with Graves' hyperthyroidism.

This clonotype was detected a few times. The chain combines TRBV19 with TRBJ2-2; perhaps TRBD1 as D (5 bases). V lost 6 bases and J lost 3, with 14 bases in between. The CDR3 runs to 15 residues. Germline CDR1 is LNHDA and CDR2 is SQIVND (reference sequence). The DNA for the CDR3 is TGTGCCAGTAGCCCTCGCAGGGATCACACCGGGGAGCTGTTTTTT. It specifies CASSPRRDHTGELFF.

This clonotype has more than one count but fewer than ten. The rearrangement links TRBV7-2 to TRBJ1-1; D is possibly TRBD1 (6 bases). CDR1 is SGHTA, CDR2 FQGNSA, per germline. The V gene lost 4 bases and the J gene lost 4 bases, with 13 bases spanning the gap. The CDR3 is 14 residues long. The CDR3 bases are TGTGCCAGCAGCTCTCAGGGGATGGGCACTGAAGCTTTCTTT. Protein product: CASSSQGMGTEAFF.

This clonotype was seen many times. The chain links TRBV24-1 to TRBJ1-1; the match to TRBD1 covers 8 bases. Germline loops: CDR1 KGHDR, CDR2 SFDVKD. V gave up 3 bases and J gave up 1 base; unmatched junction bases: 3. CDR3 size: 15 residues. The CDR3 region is CATSDPGTGNTEAFF. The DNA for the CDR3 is TGTGCCACCAGTGATCCCGGGACAGGGAACACTGAAGCTTTCTTT.

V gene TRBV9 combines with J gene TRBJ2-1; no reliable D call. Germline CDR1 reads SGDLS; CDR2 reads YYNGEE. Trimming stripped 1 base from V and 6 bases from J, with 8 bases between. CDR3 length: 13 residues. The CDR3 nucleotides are TGTGCCAGCAGCGTAACCGCTATCAATGAGCAGTTCTTC. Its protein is CASSVTAINEQFF.

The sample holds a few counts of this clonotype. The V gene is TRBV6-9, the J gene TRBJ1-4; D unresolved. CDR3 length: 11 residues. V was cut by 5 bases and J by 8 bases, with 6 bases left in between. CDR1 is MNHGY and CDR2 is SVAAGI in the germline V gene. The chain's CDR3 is CASSVAEKLFF. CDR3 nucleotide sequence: TGTGCCAGCAGTGTAGCCGAAAAACTGTTTTTT.

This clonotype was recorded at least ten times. The CDR3 DNA sequence: TGTGCCAGTGCCGGGACTCCTAACACCGGGGAGCTGTTTTTT. Translating it yields CASAGTPNTGELFF. The rearrangement joins TRBV2 to TRBJ2-2, with D possibly being TRBD2 (6 bases). The V and J ends lost 9 bases and 2 bases respectively, with 13 bases between them. In germline, CDR1 is SNHLY, CDR2 FYNNEI. CDR3 size: 14 residues.

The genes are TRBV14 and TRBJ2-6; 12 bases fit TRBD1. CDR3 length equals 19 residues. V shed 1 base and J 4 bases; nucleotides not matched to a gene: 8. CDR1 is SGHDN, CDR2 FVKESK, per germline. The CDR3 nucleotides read TGTGCCAGCAGCCAAGTTGCGGGACAGGGGGCGTTGGGGGCCAACGTCCTGACTTTC. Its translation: CASSQVAGQGALGANVLTF.

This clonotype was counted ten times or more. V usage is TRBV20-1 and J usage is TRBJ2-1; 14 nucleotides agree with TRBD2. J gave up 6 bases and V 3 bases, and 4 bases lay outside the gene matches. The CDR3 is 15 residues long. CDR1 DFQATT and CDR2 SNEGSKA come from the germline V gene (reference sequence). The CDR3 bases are TGCAGTGCTAGGGGGACTAGCGGGAGTCTCAATGAGCAGTTCTTC. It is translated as CSARGTSGSLNEQFF.

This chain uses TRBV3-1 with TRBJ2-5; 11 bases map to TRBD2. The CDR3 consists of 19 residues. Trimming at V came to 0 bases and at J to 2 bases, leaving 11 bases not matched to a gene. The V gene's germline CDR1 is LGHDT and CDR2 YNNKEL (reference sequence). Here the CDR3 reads CASSQDRNGLAGVQETQYF. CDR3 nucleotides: TGTGCCAGCAGCCAAGATCGGAACGGACTAGCGGGTGTACAAGAGACCCAGTACTTC.

The chain's CDR3 is CASSPTGFPGEQYF. The CDR3 DNA sequence: TGTGCCAGCAGCCCAACAGGGTTCCCGGGCGAGCAGTACTTC. This chain uses TRBV7-6 with TRBJ2-7; D might be TRBD1 (6 bases). This CDR3 has 14 amino acids. Between the trimmed V and J ends, which lost 5 bases and 6 bases, there was a span of 17 bases. The germline V gene encodes CDR1 SGHVS and CDR2 FNYEAQ. Combining the CDR3 with reference TRBV7-6 and TRBJ2-7 gives the whole variable domain GAGVSQSPRYKVTKRGQDVALRCDPISGHVSLYWYRQALGQGPEFLTYFNYEAQQDKSGLPNDRFSAERPEGSISTLTIQRTEQRDSAMYRCASSPTGFPGEQYFGPGTRLTVT.

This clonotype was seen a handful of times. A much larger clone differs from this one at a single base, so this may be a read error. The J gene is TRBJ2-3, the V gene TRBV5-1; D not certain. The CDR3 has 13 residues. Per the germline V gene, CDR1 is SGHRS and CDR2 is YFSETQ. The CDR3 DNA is TGCGCCAGCAGCTTCTACCCCACAGATGCGCAGTATTTT. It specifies CASSFYPTDAQYF.

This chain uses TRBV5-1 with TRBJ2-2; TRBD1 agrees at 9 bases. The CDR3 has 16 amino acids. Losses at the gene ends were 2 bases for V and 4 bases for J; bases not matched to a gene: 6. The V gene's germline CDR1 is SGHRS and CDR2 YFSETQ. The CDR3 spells CASSLAGTGLTGELFF. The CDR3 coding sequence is TGCGCCAGCAGCTTAGCAGGGACAGGGCTCACCGGGGAGCTGTTTTTT. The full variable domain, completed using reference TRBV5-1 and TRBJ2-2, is KAGVTQTPRYLIKTRGQQVTLSCSPISGHRSVSWYQQTPGQGLQFLFEYFSETQRNKGNFPGRFSGRQFSNSRSEMNVSTLELGDSALYLCASSLAGTGLTGELFFGEGSRLTVL.

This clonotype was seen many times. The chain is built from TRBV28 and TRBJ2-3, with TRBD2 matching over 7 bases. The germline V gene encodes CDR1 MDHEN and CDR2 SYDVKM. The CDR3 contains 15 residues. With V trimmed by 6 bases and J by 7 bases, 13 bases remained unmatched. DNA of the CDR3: TGTGCCAGCAGCCGGACAAACCTGGGAGGGAATACGCAGTATTTT. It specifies CASSRTNLGGNTQYF.

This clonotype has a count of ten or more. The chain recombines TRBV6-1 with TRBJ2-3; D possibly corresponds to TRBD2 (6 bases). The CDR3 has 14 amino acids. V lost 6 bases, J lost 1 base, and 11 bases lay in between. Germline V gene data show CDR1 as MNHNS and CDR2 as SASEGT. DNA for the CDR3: TGTGCCAGCAGCAACGGGGGAGGCACAGATACGCAGTATTTT. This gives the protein CASSNGGGTDTQYF.

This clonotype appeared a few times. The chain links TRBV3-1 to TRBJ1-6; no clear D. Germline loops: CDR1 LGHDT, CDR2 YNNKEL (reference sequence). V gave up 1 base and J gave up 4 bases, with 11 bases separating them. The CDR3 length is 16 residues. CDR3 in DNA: TGTGCCAGCAGCCAAGGCGGAGCTCGATATAATTCACCCCTCCACTTT. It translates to CASSQGGARYNSPLHF.

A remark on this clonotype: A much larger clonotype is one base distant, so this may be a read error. CDR3 in DNA: TGTGCCAGCAGCTTCCGGGACGCAAACAATGAGCAGTTCTTC. Its translation: CASSFRDANNEQFF. The chain links TRBV5-6 to TRBJ2-1; either TRBD1 or TRBD2 may supply D (5 bases each). Germline V gene data show CDR1 as SGHDT and CDR2 as YYEEEE. This CDR3 is built from 14 residues. The V end lost 2 bases, the J end lost 5 bases, and 11 bases lay between the germline ends.